This TCR beta chain was retrieved from a study of cytomegalovirus exposure and HLA in healthy donors listed by TCRdb under 2017. Study-wide context: According to an earlier analysis of a few hundred of the donors, 150 million to 200 million T cells yielded 90 million to 140 million unique TCR beta sequences and about 300 Gb of sequence data. An early release that covered fewer than 750 HLA-typed donors contained approximately 300 gigabases of sequencing data and tens of millions of unique TCR sequences. The T cell repertoires of 700 or so subjects were profiled by immunosequencing and related to cytomegalovirus serostatus. Rather than using new phenotypic data, the later analysis identified candidate immune exposures from TCR beta sequences and from how often those sequences occurred across donors. The aim of the study was to test whether cataloging public T cell receptors could identify signatures of past pathogen exposure. To predict cytomegalovirus infection status, the study combined high-throughput TCR immunosequencing, statistical association of individual TCRs with disease status, and machine learning. Across around 400 genotyped donors of the cohort, an average of approximately 240,000 unique TCR beta nucleotide sequences per donor were sequenced, and approximately 17% of those sequences were non-productive. A later genetic analysis used genome-wide SNP genotypes for 398 of the 666 donors, treating that subset as a discovery cohort. Of the roughly 390 genotyped donors, over 65% fell in the genetic ancestry cluster associated with self-reported Caucasian donors. Along with the roughly 710-subject first cohort, a separate validation cohort of over a hundred different subjects was used. To study patterns of TCR occurrence, a later analysis re-analyzed previously published TCR beta repertoires from hundreds of donors and added high-resolution HLA genotyping. Donor age, sex, ethnicity and CMV serostatus were compiled alongside the repertoire data. Because of strong linkage in the cohort, roughly five DR-DQ haplotypes were treated as single units for association and clustering. An earlier analysis of 587 of the donors used high-throughput TCR beta sequencing to judge whether each TCR beta V gene segment behaved as functional or pseudogenic. Every repertoire in the discovery cohort had been generated on one and the same sequencing platform. HLA typing covered class I and class II loci at four-digit resolution. Typing coverage varied by locus: about 629-640 donors for A, B, C, DRB1 and DQB1; some 520 for DQA1; over 600 for DPA1; roughly 470 for DPB1. Results and caveats for the whole study, not just this receptor: This cohort had only TCR beta chains sequenced, and the lack of alpha or paired-chain data limited which features could be detected. Specific HLA alleles were associated with around 18,000 TCR beta sequences at a false discovery rate of 0.05 in a later analysis. Linkage disequilibrium might explain the correlated functional status among segregating V segments, but an unknown experimental factor could not be excluded. Presence/absence analyses assumed roughly uniform sequencing depth across donors, an assumption that may not hold. In an earlier analysis of approximately 600 of the donors, most TCR beta V segments were observed in productive rearrangements about 87% or about 30% of the time, broadly matching IMGT annotations. Three of the identified cytomegalovirus-associated TCR beta chains were confirmed in vitro to be specific for cytomegalovirus antigens. A cluster of highly shared sequence variants was judged likely to be a technical artifact of the sequencing pipeline. Across donors, most TCR sequences were observed very rarely, whereas some public TCRs were present in many individuals. Cytomegalovirus status was reported to be diagnosed by the classifier with high specificity and sensitivity in both the original and validation cohorts. In a later genetic analysis, a missense DCLRE1C variant was associated with V-gene and J-gene trimming of TCR beta chains, and the association was replicated in an independent cohort. A further reported finding was that TCR beta sequences accurately predicted the HLA-A and HLA-B alleles for most subjects in the first cohort. Because HLA typing was missing for some donors at each locus, association tests included only the typed subset. When HLA alleles, especially DR and DQ, strongly co-occurred, attributing TCR associations to individual alleles was difficult. A later analysis found that HLA-associated TCR beta chains were more clonally expanded and had lower generation probabilities than equally common non-associated chains. In the study, 164 TCR beta chains were listed as associated with cytomegalovirus. In a later analysis, TCR association rates were found to vary across HLA loci, with the most associated TCRs seen for DRB1 alleles and the fewest for HLA-C alleles. Seventeen rarely observed V segments, including chromosome 9 orphons, were excluded from the earlier analysis of several hundred of the donors because counts were too low. Some IMGT-functional V segments, including TRBV6-2 and TRBV6-3, could not be told apart with the 87-base-pair reads, so those segments were excluded. CMV serostatus was the only immune exposure information available for the cohort. Compared with the approximately 600-donor mean, donors in an Asian-associated ancestry cluster had fewer N-insertions in productive TCRs, according to a later genetic analysis. The authors suggested that the approach could potentially be extended to other disease states and immunological phenotypes. According to a later analysis, parvovirus B19, influenza, CMV and Epstein-Barr virus appeared linked to several top co-occurrence clusters. In a later analysis, most CMV-associated TCR beta chains were found to appear HLA-restricted, with HLA associations seemingly driven largely by CMV exposure.

The cohort consisted of 666 healthy bone marrow donors. At the time of sampling, all cohort members were nominally healthy, though unrecorded immune exposures were likely present. The donor tested CMV seropositive and was one of the 289 seropositive cohort members. A peripheral blood sample was collected from each donor, and TCR beta sequencing was performed on peripheral blood mononuclear cells. The Qiagen DNeasy Blood Extraction Kit was used to extract genomic DNA from the blood cell samples. Counted from cysteine to phenylalanine, this CDR3 has 15 amino acids. Kept here is only the CDR3 DNA, which spans 45 bases and is read in frame from base 1. Trimmed from V: 5 bases; trimmed from J: 0 bases; junction bases lacking a gene match: 3. Via the germline V gene (reference sequence), CDR1 is SGHNT and CDR2 YYREEE. In the case of this clone: Its binding antigen is unknown. The input lacks base qualities; no much larger clone sits a single base away.

The protocol used for the library was the immunoSEQ multiplex PCR assay. For the multiplex PCR, a mixture combining 60 forward primers for TCR Vbeta segments and 13 reverse primers for TCR Jbeta segments was used. A multiplex PCR assay on genomic DNA amplified the CDR3 region of rearranged TCR beta genes. Amplified TCR beta libraries were sequenced as 87-base-pair reads on the Illumina HiSeq System. The authors' analysis ran thus. A later analysis tallied around 80 million unique TCR beta chains across the approximately 670 repertoires, and approximately 12 million of those chains were shared by two or more donors. To remove PCR and sequencing errors, raw reads were error-corrected and collapsed into unique sequences using a nearest-neighbor algorithm that merged closely related sequences. CDR3 sequences were aligned to IMGT reference sequences to assign V, D and J gene segments. Each retained sequence needed at least a six-nucleotide match to both a V gene segment and a J gene segment. Rearrangements were called productive when the CDR3 lacked stop codons and stayed in frame with V and J; all others were non-productive. CDR3 was defined by IMGT convention, running from the second conserved V-encoded cysteine to the conserved J-encoded phenylalanine. The earlier analysis of 587 of the donors excluded sequences that lacked an unambiguous match to a single V gene segment. An earlier analysis of about 590 of the donors classified V segments as functional when productive rearrangements were above 56.7% and as segregating when the standard deviation between donors was above 5%. A statistical classification framework was developed to diagnose cytomegalovirus status using the catalog of TCR beta chain sequences. V and J gene assignment, in a later analysis, came from comparing TCR nucleotide sequences with IMGT/GENE-DB human TR gene sequences. In a later analysis, CDR3 sequences and most-parsimonious VDJ recombination scenarios were assigned using the TCRdist pipeline. In a later analysis, every TCR beta chain was defined by the combination of its CDR3 amino acid sequence and its V-gene family, and reads without a unique V-gene family were dropped. As a way to deal with suspected cross-contamination and a sequencing artifact, a later analysis dropped 592 nucleotide sequences that were highly shared and had low generation probability. In a later analysis, a clonal expansion index was calculated for each public chain from normalized within-repertoire ranks of inferred template counts. A later analysis computed generation probabilities with a VDJ recombination model fitted to out-of-frame rearrangements, and checked the results against IGoR. A later analysis scored TCR-TCR, TCR-HLA and TCR-CMV co-occurrence with hypergeometric tests, applying a repertoire-size bias correction to TCR pairs. In a later analysis, false discovery rates were estimated by permuting HLA or CMV assignments 20 times. A later analysis grouped co-occurring TCRs with DBSCAN, adding TCRdist sequence similarity when clustering within HLA-allele-positive subsets. Co-occurrence clustering excluded repertoires with fewer than 30,000 or more than 120,000 public chains, plus five with anomalous nucleotide sharing. The immuneACCESS repertoire file appears here via TCRdb, limited to in-frame rearrangements. These files lack a portion of the clones; in checked studies, under half of the deficit traces to unresolved V genes, and the cause of the others is not known. Clone size and the V and J calls come from that table; the DNA yielded D and trimming. The table for this sample lists about 150,000 clones; 60% to 70% of them were counted only once. Approximately 6.6% of the sample is held by the ten biggest clonotypes.

This receptor was identified in a woman aged 55-69 years in good health and CMV-seropositive. Recombination joined TRBV5-4 with TRBJ2-3, and 10 bases in between align with TRBD2. Material: PBMCs. The CDR3 region reads CASRETSGSTDTQYF. The sequence in DNA is TGTGCCAGCAGGGAGACTAGCGGGAGCACAGATACGCAGTATTTT. Full variable domain (CDR3 extended with the reference TRBV5-4 and TRBJ2-3 proteins): ETGVTQSPTHLIKTRGQQVTLRCSSQSGHNTVSWYQQALGQGPQFIFQYYREEENGRGNFPPRFSGLQFPNYSSELNVNALELDDSALYLCASRETSGSTDTQYFGPGTRLTVL.